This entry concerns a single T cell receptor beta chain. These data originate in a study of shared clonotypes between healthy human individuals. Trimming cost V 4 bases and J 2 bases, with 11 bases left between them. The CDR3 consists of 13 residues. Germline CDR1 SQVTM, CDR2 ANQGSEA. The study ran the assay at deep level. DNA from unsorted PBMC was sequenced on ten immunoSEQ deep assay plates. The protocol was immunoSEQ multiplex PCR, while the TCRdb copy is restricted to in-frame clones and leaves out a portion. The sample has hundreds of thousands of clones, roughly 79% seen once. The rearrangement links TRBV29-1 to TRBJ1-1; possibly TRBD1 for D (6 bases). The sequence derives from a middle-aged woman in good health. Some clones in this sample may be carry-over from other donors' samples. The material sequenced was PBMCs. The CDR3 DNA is TGCAGCGTTGCGTTCAGGGGTAACACTGAAGCTTTCTTT. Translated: CSVAFRGNTEAFF.